The 8 T cell receptor beta chains in this list originate from one sample, sequenced in a study of T cell responses to AZD1222 COVID-19 vaccine. This table comes from immunoSEQ multiplex PCR, and its TCRdb copy is limited to in-frame clones, with some not included. The sample lists about 120,000 clones, less than 95% occurring once. The sequences come from peripheral blood, collected 28 days after the second AZD1222 dose. These receptors originate from an adult who received the AZD1222 COVID-19 vaccine.

V is TRBV7-9 and J is TRBJ1-2; 10 bases agree with TRBD1. Germline V gene data show CDR1 as SEHNR and CDR2 as FQNEAQ (reference sequence). This CDR3 contains 19 residues. With V trimmed by 2 bases and J by 0 bases, 12 bases remained unmatched. Here the CDR3 DNA reads TGTGCCAGCAGCTTACTACCGGGACAGGGGTCCCCAGCTAACTATGGCTACACCTTC. It encodes CASSLLPGQGSPANYGYTF.

The chain links TRBV6-5 to TRBJ1-3; 9 positions match TRBD1. The trim removed 2 bases at V and 3 bases at J, leaving 2 bases unmatched. CDR3 length: 15 amino acids. The V gene's germline CDR1 is MNHEY and CDR2 SVGAGI. CDR3 protein: CASSYETGGGNTIYF. The CDR3 DNA reads TGTGCCAGCAGTTACGAGACAGGGGGTGGAAACACCATATATTTT.

The chain has TRBV18 and TRBJ1-4; 9 nucleotides agree with TRBD1. Germline CDR1 reads KGHSH; CDR2 reads LQKENI. The ends lost 8 bases at V and 4 bases at J; junction bases unmatched: 5. The length of the CDR3 is 14 residues. CDR3 in amino acids: CASRQGVDNEKLFF. The CDR3 bases are TGTGCCAGCCGACAGGGGGTTGATAATGAAAAACTGTTTTTT.

The chain employs TRBV7-9 and TRBJ1-4; D is undetermined. Trimming took 3 bases from V and 6 from J, leaving 14 bases between them. The CDR3 spans 15 residues. Germline V lookup: CDR1 SEHNR, CDR2 FQNEAQ (reference sequence). The CDR3 DNA sequence: TGTGCCAGCAGCTTTGACCCCGGCACCCATGAAAAACTGTTTTTT. It encodes CASSFDPGTHEKLFF.

The V call is TRBV30, the J call TRBJ1-2; the D is unclear. Germline values: CDR1 GTSNPN, CDR2 SVGIG (reference sequence). Trimming removed 3 bases at V and 2 bases at J, with 7 bases between. The CDR3 is 12 amino acids. The CDR3 DNA is TGTGCCTGGAGAACAGTGAACTATGGCTACACCTTC. Protein: CAWRTVNYGYTF.

This clone was observed a single time. The chain joins TRBV24-1 to TRBJ1-5; D unresolved. Germline V gives CDR1 KGHDR, CDR2 SFDVKD. CDR3 size: 12 residues. V shed 7 bases and J shed 9 bases, with 12 bases lying between them. CDR3 region: CATRRTARPQHF. The CDR3, as DNA: TGTGCCACCAGAAGAACCGCCCGGCCCCAGCATTTT.

V is TRBV18 and J is TRBJ1-1, with D unresolved. The CDR3 sequence is 16 residues long. Germline V lookup: CDR1 KGHSH, CDR2 LQKENI. V lost 2 bases and J 2 bases, leaving 15 bases between the germline ends. CDR3 coding DNA: TGTGCCAGCTCACCAAACGTGGTGGAAACCAACACTGAAGCTTTCTTT. It translates to CASSPNVVETNTEAFF.

The CDR3 DNA reads as TGTGCCAGCAGTGTTAACTTCGTGGAGGAGCAGTTCTTC. It yields the protein CASSVNFVEEQFF. This sequence joins TRBV2 and TRBJ2-1; unclear D gene. The CDR3 runs to 13 residues. Trimming took 4 bases from V and 10 from J, leaving 14 bases between them. Germline-derived CDR1 and CDR2 are SNHLY and FYNNEI.